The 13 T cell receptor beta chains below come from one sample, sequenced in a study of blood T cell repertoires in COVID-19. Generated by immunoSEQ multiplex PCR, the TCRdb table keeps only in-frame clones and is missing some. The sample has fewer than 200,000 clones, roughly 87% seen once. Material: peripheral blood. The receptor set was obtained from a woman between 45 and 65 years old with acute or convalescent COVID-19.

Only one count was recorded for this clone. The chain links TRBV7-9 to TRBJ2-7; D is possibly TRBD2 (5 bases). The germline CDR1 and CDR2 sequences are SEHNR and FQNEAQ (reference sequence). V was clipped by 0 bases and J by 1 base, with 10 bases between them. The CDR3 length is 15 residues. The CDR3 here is CASSLAVGISYEQYF. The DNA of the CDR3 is TGTGCCAGCAGCTTAGCGGTCGGGATTTCCTACGAGCAGTACTTC. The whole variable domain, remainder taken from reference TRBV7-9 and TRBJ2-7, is DTGVSQNPRHKITKRGQNVTFRCDPISEHNRLYWYRQTLGQGPEFLTYFQNEAQLEKSRLLSDRFSAERPKGSFSTLEIQRTEQGDSAMYLCASSLAVGISYEQYFGPGTRLTVT.

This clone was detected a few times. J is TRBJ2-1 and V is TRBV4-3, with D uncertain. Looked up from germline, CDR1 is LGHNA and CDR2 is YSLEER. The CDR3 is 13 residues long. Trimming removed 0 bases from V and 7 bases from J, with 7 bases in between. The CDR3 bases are TGCGCCAGCAGCCAAGAATGGCGGAATGAGCAGTTCTTC. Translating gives CASSQEWRNEQFF.

Here the CDR3 reads CASSLAGSSGGYTF. CDR3 sequence (DNA): TGCGCCAGCAGCTTGGCCGGGAGCTCGGGGGGCTACACCTTC. The chain is built from TRBV5-1 and TRBJ1-2; D is unclear. V gave up 0 bases and J gave up 8 bases, with 14 bases separating them. CDR3 length: 14 residues. Germline CDR1 SGHRS, CDR2 YFSETQ.

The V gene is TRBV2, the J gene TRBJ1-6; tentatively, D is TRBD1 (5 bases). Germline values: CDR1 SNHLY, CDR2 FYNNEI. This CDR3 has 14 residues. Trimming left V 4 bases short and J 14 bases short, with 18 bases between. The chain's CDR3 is CASSVGQGMQALHF. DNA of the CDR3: TGTGCCAGCAGTGTGGGCCAGGGCATGCAGGCCCTCCACTTT. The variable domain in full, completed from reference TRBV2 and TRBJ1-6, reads EPEVTQTPSHQVTQMGQEVILRCVPISNHLYFYWYRQILGQKVEFLVSFYNNEISEKSEIFDDQFSVERPDGSNFTLKIRSTKLEDSAMYFCASSVGQGMQALHFGNGTRLTVT.

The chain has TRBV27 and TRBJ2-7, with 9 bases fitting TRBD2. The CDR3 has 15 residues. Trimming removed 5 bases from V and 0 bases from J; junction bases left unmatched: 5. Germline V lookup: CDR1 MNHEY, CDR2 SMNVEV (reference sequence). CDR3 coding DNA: TGTGCCAGCAGTCTAGCGGGATTCCCCTCCTACGAGCAGTACTTC. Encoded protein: CASSLAGFPSYEQYF.

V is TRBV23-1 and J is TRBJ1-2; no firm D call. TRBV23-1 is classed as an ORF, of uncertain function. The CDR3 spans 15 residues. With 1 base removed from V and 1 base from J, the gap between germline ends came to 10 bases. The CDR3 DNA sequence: TGCGCCAGCAGTCAATTATCGGGGAGTAACTATGGCTACACCTTC. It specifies CASSQLSGSNYGYTF.

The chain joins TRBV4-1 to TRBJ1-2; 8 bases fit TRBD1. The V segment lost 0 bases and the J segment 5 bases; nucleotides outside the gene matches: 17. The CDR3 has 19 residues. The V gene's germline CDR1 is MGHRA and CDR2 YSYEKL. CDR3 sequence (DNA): TGCGCCAGCAGCCAAGATAGGCCCCCGCGACAGGGGAGAAGGTATGGCTACACCTTC. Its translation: CASSQDRPPRQGRRYGYTF.

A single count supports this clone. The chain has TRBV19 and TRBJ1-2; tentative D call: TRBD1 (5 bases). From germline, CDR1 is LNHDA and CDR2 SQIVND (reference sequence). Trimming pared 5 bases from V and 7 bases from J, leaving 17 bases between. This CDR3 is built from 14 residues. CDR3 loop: CASSFQRGMIGYTF. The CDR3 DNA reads TGTGCCAGTAGTTTCCAGCGGGGGATGATTGGCTACACCTTC.

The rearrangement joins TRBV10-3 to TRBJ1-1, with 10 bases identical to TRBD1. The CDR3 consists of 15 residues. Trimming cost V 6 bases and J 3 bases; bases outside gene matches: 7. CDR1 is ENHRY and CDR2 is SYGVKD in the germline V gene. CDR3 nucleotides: TGTGCCATCAGCGGACAGGGGGTTGCGGACACTGAAGCTTTCTTT. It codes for CAISGQGVADTEAFF.

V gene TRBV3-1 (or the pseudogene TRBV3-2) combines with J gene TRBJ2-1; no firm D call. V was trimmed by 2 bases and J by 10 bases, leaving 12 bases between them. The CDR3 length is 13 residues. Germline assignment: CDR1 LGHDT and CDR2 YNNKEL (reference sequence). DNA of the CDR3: TGTGCCAGCAGCCAAATCCCGAGCGACGAGCAGTTCTTC. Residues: CASSQIPSDEQFF.

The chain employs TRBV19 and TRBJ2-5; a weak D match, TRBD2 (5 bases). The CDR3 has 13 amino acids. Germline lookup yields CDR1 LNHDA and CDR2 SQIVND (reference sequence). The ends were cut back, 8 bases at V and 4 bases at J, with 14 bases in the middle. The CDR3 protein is CASRGLGRETQYF. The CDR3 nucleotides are TGTGCCAGTCGGGGATTGGGGAGAGAGACCCAGTACTTC.

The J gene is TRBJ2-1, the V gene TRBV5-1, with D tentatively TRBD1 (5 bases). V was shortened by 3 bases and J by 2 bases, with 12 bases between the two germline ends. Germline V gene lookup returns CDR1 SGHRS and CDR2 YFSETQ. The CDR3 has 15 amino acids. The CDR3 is CASSWTQGTYNEQFF. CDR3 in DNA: TGCGCCAGCAGCTGGACCCAGGGAACCTACAATGAGCAGTTCTTC.

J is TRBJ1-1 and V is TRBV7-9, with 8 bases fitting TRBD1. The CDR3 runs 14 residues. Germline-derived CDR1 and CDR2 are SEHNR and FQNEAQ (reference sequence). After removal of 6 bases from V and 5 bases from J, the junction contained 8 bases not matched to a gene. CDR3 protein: CASRPGGEGTEAFF. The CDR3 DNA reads TGTGCCAGCAGACCAGGGGGCGAAGGGACTGAAGCTTTCTTT.